The following is a TCR beta chain sequence with its context. Using a J-beta primer mix together with a sample-barcoded 5' primer, a second PCR was run for roughly 6 to 11 cycles. Every sample gave at least 3 million paired-end reads containing CDR3. Via MiXCR, TCRdb re-called the 5' RACE reads, giving one row per CDR3 protein. The top ten hold around 14% of the sample, which has about 1.1 million distinct CDR3 sequences, less than 45% seen once. The germline CDR1 and CDR2 sequences are SGHDN and FVKESK. Germline trimming cut 4 bases from V and 3 bases from J; bases unmatched to any gene: 4. CDR3 size: 15 residues. This specimen comes from a study of blood T cells in healthy people across ages.

V is TRBV14 and J is TRBJ2-1; 9 bases fit TRBD2. The clonotype originates from a man younger than 30 in good health. What was sequenced was blood. The CDR3, as DNA: TGTGCCAGCAGCCGCGGGGGGGCCCTCTACAATGAGCAGTTCTTC. It codes for CASSRGGALYNEQFF. The full variable domain, with the rest looked up from reference TRBV14 and TRBJ2-1, is EAGVTQFPSHSVIEKGQTVTLRCDPISGHDNLYWYRRVMGKEIKFLLHFVKESKQDESGMPNNRFLAERTGGTYSTLKVQPAELEDSGVYFCASSRGGALYNEQFFGPGTRLTVL.